A selection of T cell receptor beta chains follows, all from one sample in a study of shared clonotypes between healthy human individuals. Assay: immunoSEQ multiplex PCR; the TCRdb copy retains only in-frame clones and omits some. This table holds millions of clones, about 92% found once. The source material was naive CD4+ T cells sorted from blood. Receptors were obtained from a man younger than 30 in good health. CDR3s include the opening cysteine and the closing phenylalanine or tryptophan. A D gene is named only where the DNA matches it firmly. Not every row has a clone size; where given, it reads once, few, many or a size class.

V gene	D gene	J gene	clone size	CDR3 protein	CDR3 DNA
TRBV4-3	NA	TRBJ1-2	NA	CASSQDKNGYTF	TGCGCCAGCAGCCAAGACAAGAATGGCTACACCTTC
TRBV30	NA	TRBJ1-2	NA	CAWSVRGGVGYTF	TGTGCCTGGAGTGTACGTGGAGGGGTCGGCTACACCTTC
TRBV10-2	NA	TRBJ1-4	NA	CASSETREKLFF	TGCGCCAGCAGTGAGACGCGTGAAAAACTGTTTTTT
TRBV19	TRBD1	TRBJ1-5	NA	CASKAGQGGRPQHF	TGTGCCAGTAAGGCGGGACAGGGGGGACGGCCCCAGCATTTT
TRBV18	NA	TRBJ2-7	NA	CASSLIGERGEQYF	TGTGCCAGCTCACTTATTGGAGAGAGGGGCGAGCAGTACTTC
TRBV7-8	NA	TRBJ1-6	NA	CASSPDFYNSPLHF	TGTGCCAGCAGCCCCGACTTCTATAATTCACCCCTCCACTTT
TRBV4-3	NA	TRBJ2-2	NA	CASSQEGGASTGELFF	TGCGCCAGCAGCCAAGAGGGCGGCGCGAGCACCGGGGAGCTGTTTTTT
TRBV11-2	TRBD2	TRBJ2-7	NA	CASSYQTTSAREQYF	TGTGCCAGCAGCTACCAGACTACTAGCGCTAGGGAGCAGTACTTC
TRBV10-3	NA	TRBJ1-1	NA	CAISEIVTGKAFF	TGTGCCATCAGTGAGATAGTAACAGGGAAAGCTTTCTTT
TRBV29-1	NA	TRBJ2-1	NA	CSVEREKQFF	TGCAGCGTTGAAAGGGAAAAGCAGTTCTTC
TRBV2	NA	TRBJ1-1	NA	CASSRERGTEAFF	TGTGCCAGCAGCCGGGAACGCGGCACTGAAGCTTTCTTT
TRBV29-1	NA	TRBJ2-7	NA	CSVEFDSRHEQYF	TGCAGCGTTGAATTCGACAGTCGCCACGAGCAGTACTTC
TRBV4-3	NA	TRBJ2-2	NA	CASSQDRGAPGRGELFF	TGCGCCAGCAGCCAAGATCGAGGGGCCCCGGGTCGAGGGGAGCTGTTTTTT
TRBV4-1	NA	TRBJ2-7	NA	CASSQTRRKGVYEQYF	TGCGCCAGCAGCCAAACCAGACGGAAGGGAGTATACGAGCAGTACTTC
TRBV27	TRBD2	TRBJ2-3	NA	CASRTWEGDTQYF	TGTGCCAGCAGGACCTGGGAGGGAGATACGCAGTATTTT
TRBV6-5	NA	TRBJ2-2	NA	CASRVRGTGELFF	TGTGCCAGCAGGGTCAGGGGTACCGGGGAGCTGTTTTTT
TRBV9	NA	TRBJ2-5	NA	CASSAPITGGHGTQYF	TGTGCCAGCAGCGCCCCGATTACCGGGGGCCACGGGACCCAGTACTTC
TRBV6-6	TRBD2	TRBJ2-2	NA	CASSLAGGSGELFF	TGTGCCAGCAGTTTAGCGGGAGGGTCCGGGGAGCTGTTTTTT
TRBV2	TRBD2	TRBJ2-3	NA	CASSGIAGERTVEYF	TGTGCCAGCAGTGGCATAGCGGGGGAACGCACTGTGGAGTATTTT
TRBV6-1	NA	TRBJ2-5	NA	CASSAGAGVTEETQYF	TGTGCCAGCAGTGCAGGGGCCGGGGTAACCGAAGAGACCCAGTACTTC
TRBV4-3	NA	TRBJ1-2	NA	CASSQASGVDYGYTF	TGCGCCAGCAGCCAAGCATCGGGGGTCGACTATGGCTACACCTTC
TRBV5-1	NA	TRBJ2-5	NA	CASSFSPDKETQYF	TGCGCCAGCAGCTTTTCCCCGGATAAAGAGACCCAGTACTTC
TRBV30	NA	TRBJ2-5	NA	CASRGWETQYF	TGTGCCTCCCGGGGTTGGGAGACCCAGTACTTC
TRBV2	TRBD1	TRBJ2-7	NA	CASRYSGQVGYEQYF	TGTGCCAGCCGATACTCCGGACAGGTTGGGTACGAGCAGTACTTC
TRBV14	TRBD2	TRBJ2-1	NA	CASSVAGNNEQFF	TGTGCCAGCAGCGTAGCGGGTAACAATGAGCAGTTCTTC
TRBV23-1	NA	TRBJ1-1	NA	CASSQRSTEAFF	TGCGCCAGCAGTCAAAGGAGCACGGAAGCTTTCTTT
TRBV10-1	TRBD2	TRBJ2-7	NA	CASSEFGLAGSDEQYF	TGCGCCAGCAGTGAGTTCGGCCTAGCGGGGAGCGACGAGCAGTACTTC
TRBV4-1	TRBD1	TRBJ1-4	NA	CASSPGQGNEKLFF	TGCGCCAGCAGCCCCGGACAGGGTAATGAAAAACTGTTTTTT
TRBV5-1	TRBD1	TRBJ2-2	NA	CASSPGTASTGELFF	TGCGCCAGCAGCCCGGGGACAGCGAGCACCGGGGAGCTGTTTTTT
TRBV18	NA	TRBJ2-5	NA	CASSPPGMQTQYF	TGTGCCAGCTCACCACCAGGGATGCAGACCCAGTACTTC
TRBV6-1	NA	TRBJ1-5	NA	CASRENSNQPQHF	TGTGCCAGCAGAGAAAATAGCAATCAGCCCCAGCATTTT
TRBV18	TRBD2	TRBJ2-2	few	CASSPPGLAGGTGELFF	TGTGCCAGCTCACCACCGGGACTAGCGGGAGGCACCGGGGAGCTGTTTTTT
TRBV28	NA	TRBJ1-6	few	CASSLAQGWAPLHF	TGTGCCAGCAGTTTAGCGCAGGGATGGGCACCCCTCCACTTT
TRBV11-2	NA	TRBJ2-7	NA	CASSFISSYEQYF	TGTGCCAGCAGCTTCATAAGCTCCTACGAGCAGTACTTC
TRBV6-5	NA	TRBJ1-2	NA	CASSYPQGYGYTF	TGTGCCAGCAGTTACCCGCAGGGCTATGGCTACACCTTC
TRBV29-1	NA	TRBJ2-2	NA	CSARAVGSTTGELFF	TGCAGCGCCCGTGCGGTGGGGAGTACCACCGGGGAGCTGTTTTTT
TRBV29-1	NA	TRBJ2-5	NA	CSVEEPALGEQYF	TGCAGCGTTGAAGAACCAGCTCTGGGGGAGCAGTACTTC
TRBV5-1	NA	TRBJ1-1	NA	CASSFNRDWYTEAFF	TGCGCCAGCAGCTTTAATAGGGATTGGTACACTGAAGCTTTCTTT
TRBV15	NA	TRBJ2-5	NA	CATSGFSWTENQVTSAVQYF	TGTGCCACCAGCGGATTCTCTTGGACAGAAAACCAAGTAACGTCTGCGGTCCAGTACTTC
TRBV9	TRBD1	TRBJ2-3	NA	CASSVVPGGGTDTQYF	TGTGCCAGCAGCGTAGTACCAGGGGGCGGCACAGATACGCAGTATTTT
TRBV11-2	NA	TRBJ2-7	NA	CASSVVASLEQYF	TGTGCCAGCAGCGTCGTGGCTAGCCTTGAGCAGTACTTC
TRBV7-9	NA	TRBJ2-3	NA	CASSQGGAGTDTQYF	TGTGCCAGCAGCCAAGGGGGGGCAGGGACAGATACGCAGTATTTT
TRBV19	TRBD2	TRBJ2-3	NA	CASSISPSGFGTQYF	TGTGCCAGTAGTATTAGCCCTAGCGGGTTTGGTACGCAGTATTTT
TRBV18	NA	TRBJ2-7	NA	CASSTLDEQYF	TGTGCCAGCTCAACCTTGGACGAGCAGTACTTC
TRBV7-8	NA	TRBJ2-7	NA	CASRPARSYEQYF	TGTGCCAGCAGACCCGCCCGCTCCTACGAGCAGTACTTC
TRBV5-4	NA	TRBJ1-3	NA	CASSRGRGTGNTIYF	TGTGCCAGCAGCCGCGGCAGGGGCACTGGAAACACCATATATTTT
TRBV6-6	NA	TRBJ1-2	NA	CASSLVQSTNYGYTF	TGTGCCAGCAGTTTGGTGCAGTCAACCAACTATGGCTACACCTTC
TRBV23-1	NA	TRBJ2-5	NA	CASSRPGPRLRETQYF	TGCGCCAGCAGTCGTCCCGGGCCCCGCTTAAGGGAGACCCAGTACTTC
TRBV30	NA	TRBJ1-1	NA	CAWSKGNMNTEAFF	TGTGCCTGGAGTAAAGGTAACATGAACACTGAAGCTTTCTTT
TRBV5-1	NA	TRBJ1-2	NA	CASSLGADYGYTF	TGCGCCAGCAGCTTGGGCGCGGACTATGGCTACACCTTC